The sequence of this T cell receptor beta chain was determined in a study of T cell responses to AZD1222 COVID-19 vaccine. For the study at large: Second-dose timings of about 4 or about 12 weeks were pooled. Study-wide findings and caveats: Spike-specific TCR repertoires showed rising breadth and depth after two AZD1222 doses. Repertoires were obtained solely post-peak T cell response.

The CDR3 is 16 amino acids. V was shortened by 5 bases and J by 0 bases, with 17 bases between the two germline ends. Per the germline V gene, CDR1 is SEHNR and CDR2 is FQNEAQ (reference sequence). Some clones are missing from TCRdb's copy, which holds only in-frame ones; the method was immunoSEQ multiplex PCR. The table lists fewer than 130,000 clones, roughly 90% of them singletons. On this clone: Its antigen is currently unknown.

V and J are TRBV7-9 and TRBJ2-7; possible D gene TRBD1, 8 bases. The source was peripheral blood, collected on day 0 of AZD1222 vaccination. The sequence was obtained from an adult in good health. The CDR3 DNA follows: TGTGCCAGCAGCCCCCAGGGGGCGGGGGTCTCCTACGAGCAGTACTTC. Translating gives CASSPQGAGVSYEQYF.